This T cell receptor beta chain was captured in a study of beta chain features in type 1 diabetes. Turning to the study itself: On cell yields, gender and age, patients and healthy donors were similar.

Remarks on this clone: Its antigen is still unknown.

General study results and limits: In all four CD4+ subsets, TCRB CDR3 length was significantly, moderately reduced in type 1 diabetes. Diminished insertions and augmented deletions at VDJ junctions characterized type 1 diabetes patients. Comparison showed that naive, central memory and Treg TCRB repertoires appeared more similar among patients than among healthy donors.

The sequenced template was cDNA made from the entire isolated RNA. Assay: immunoSEQ multiplex PCR; the TCRdb copy retains only in-frame clones and omits some. Of some 150,000 clones listed, roughly 48% were seen once; the top ten hold around 0.39%. J was trimmed by 0 bases and V by 4 bases; bases with no gene match: 4. The CDR3 runs 15 residues. Germline CDR1 LNHDA, CDR2 SQIVND (reference sequence). The V call is TRBV19, the J call TRBJ2-3, with TRBD1 matching 7 bases. The sequencing input was Tregs from blood. This receptor was taken from a man younger than 35 in good health. CDR3 protein: CASSNGQASTDTQYF. CDR3 bases: TGTGCCAGTAGTAACGGACAGGCTAGCACAGATACGCAGTATTTT. Complete variable domain (other parts from reference TRBV19 and TRBJ2-3): DGGITQSPKYLFRKEGQNVTLSCEQNLNHDAMYWYRQDPGQGLRLIYYSQIVNDFQKGDIAEGYSVSREKKESFPLTVTSAQKNPTAFYLCASSNGQASTDTQYFGPGTRLTVL.